These T cell receptor beta chains were read from a single sample in a study of cytomegalovirus exposure and HLA in healthy donors. TCRdb's copy holds only in-frame clones and misses some; the assay was immunoSEQ multiplex PCR. This repertoire shows fewer than 200,000 clones, around nine tenths found once; its top ten account for just over 4%. Sequenced: PBMCs. All receptors derive from a man aged 18 to 29 in good health and CMV-seropositive. Both conserved end residues are part of each CDR3. The D gene is left open where the match is weak. The size field is filled for only some rows; it gives once, few, many or a size class.

TRBV27	.	14	.	TRBJ2-2	CASSFGLRTGELFF	TGTGCCAGCAGTTTCGGACTGCGGACCGGGGAGCTGTTTTTT
TRBV21-1	.	15	.	TRBJ1-1	CASSKSRVGNTEAFF	TGTGCCAGCAGCAAGTCCAGGGTGGGGAACACTGAAGCTTTCTTT
TRBV7-6	.	17	.	TRBJ1-5	CASSLLGRGASNQPQHF	TGTGCCAGCAGCTTATTGGGGCGGGGGGCAAGCAATCAGCCCCAGCATTTT
TRBV27	.	14	.	TRBJ2-7	CASSPRGSFYEQYF	TGTGCCAGCAGTCCCAGGGGCTCCTTCTACGAGCAGTACTTC
TRBV5-1	.	15	TRBD2	TRBJ2-5	CASSWAGGPEETQYF	TGCGCCAGCAGCTGGGCGGGAGGGCCCGAAGAGACCCAGTACTTC
TRBV4-1	.	19	TRBD2	TRBJ2-7	CASSQGTGGPSGRSWEQYF	TGCGCCAGCAGCCAAGGCACAGGGGGACCTAGCGGGAGGAGTTGGGAGCAGTACTTC
TRBV15	once	17	TRBD1	TRBJ2-7	CATSRDLWDRGSYEQYF	TGTGCCACCAGCAGAGATCTCTGGGACAGGGGTTCTTACGAGCAGTACTTC
TRBV5-1	.	16	TRBD2	TRBJ2-5	CASSLGASGSGETQYF	TGCGCCAGCAGCTTGGGCGCTAGCGGGAGTGGGGAGACCCAGTACTTC
TRBV5-1	.	16	.	TRBJ1-1	CASSLAPGGVDTEAFF	TGCGCCAGCAGCTTGGCCCCCGGGGGGGTGGACACTGAAGCTTTCTTT
TRBV9	.	14	.	TRBJ2-7	CASSVGSGTYEQYF	TGTGCCAGCAGCGTAGGGTCGGGGACCTACGAGCAGTACTTC
TRBV2	.	14	TRBD2	TRBJ2-5	CASRLSGTRETQYF	TGTGCCAGCAGGCTTAGCGGGACCCGAGAGACCCAGTACTTC
TRBV5-1	.	19	TRBD2	TRBJ2-4	CASSSPTGLAGGVAHIQYF	TGCGCCAGCAGCTCGCCTACCGGACTAGCGGGGGGAGTAGCGCACATTCAGTACTTC
TRBV4-1	.	15	TRBD2	TRBJ2-3	CASSQREGGTDTQYF	TGCGCCAGCAGCCAACGGGAGGGGGGCACAGATACGCAGTATTTT
TRBV5-4	.	14	.	TRBJ2-1	CASSLAGEGDEQFF	TGTGCCAGCAGCTTGGCAGGGGAAGGGGATGAGCAGTTCTTC
TRBV27	.	13	.	TRBJ2-1	CASSRTKLDEQFF	TGTGCCAGCTCCCGGACTAAGCTAGATGAGCAGTTCTTC
TRBV19	.	14	.	TRBJ1-2	CASSDGGTSYGYTF	TGTGCCAGTAGTGATGGAGGGACCTCCTATGGCTACACCTTC
TRBV18	.	14	.	TRBJ2-3	CASSSGPLTDTQYF	TGTGCCAGCTCATCGGGTCCCCTCACAGATACGCAGTATTTT
TRBV25-1	.	17	.	TRBJ2-7	CASLLISTPVNLYEQYF	TGTGCCAGCCTGCTGATCAGTACACCAGTGAACCTCTACGAGCAGTACTTC
TRBV5-6	.	13	.	TRBJ2-5	CASRLRGVETQYF	TGTGCCAGCAGATTACGGGGAGTGGAGACCCAGTACTTC
TRBV4-1	.	15	TRBD1	TRBJ1-5	CASSQGTGKNQPQHF	TGCGCCAGCAGCCAAGGGACAGGGAAGAATCAGCCCCAGCATTTT
TRBV6-5	.	13	.	TRBJ2-7	CASTQTEIREQYF	TGTGCCAGCACCCAGACAGAGATCCGCGAGCAGTACTTC
TRBV6-6	many	15	.	TRBJ2-2	CASQYEQALTGELFF	TGTGCCAGCCAATACGAACAGGCCCTCACCGGGGAGCTGTTTTTT
TRBV2	.	13	.	TRBJ1-2	CASSVRGNYGYTF	TGTGCCAGCAGTGTCAGGGGTAACTATGGCTACACCTTC
TRBV14	once	15	.	TRBJ2-1	CASSQLDSSYNEQFF	TGTGCCAGCAGCCAGCTTGACAGCTCCTACAATGAGCAGTTCTTC
TRBV5-6	.	14	.	TRBJ2-7	CASTSRGGYYEQYF	TGTGCCAGCACCTCCCGAGGTGGGTACTACGAGCAGTACTTC
TRBV9	once	14	.	TRBJ2-7	CASSLGAYPYEQYF	TGTGCCAGCAGCCTTGGAGCGTACCCCTACGAGCAGTACTTC
TRBV11-2	.	14	TRBD1	TRBJ2-5	CASSPRTGLETQYF	TGTGCCAGCAGCCCCCGGACAGGGTTGGAGACCCAGTACTTC
TRBV7-9	.	13	.	TRBJ2-7	CASSLGAGSEQYF	TGTGCCAGCAGCTTAGGGGCCGGGAGTGAGCAGTACTTC
TRBV6-4	.	12	TRBD2	TRBJ2-7	CARGLAGLAQYF	TGTGCCAGGGGACTAGCGGGACTAGCGCAGTACTTC
TRBV4-1	.	14	TRBD1	TRBJ2-3	CASSQENRGVTQYF	TGCGCCAGCAGCCAAGAAAACAGGGGGGTTACGCAGTATTTT
TRBV27	.	14	.	TRBJ2-4	CASSRTGGKNIQYF	TGTGCCAGCAGTCGTACCGGAGGCAAAAACATTCAGTACTTC
TRBV27	.	16	TRBD2	TRBJ2-1	CASSFRTSGSYNEQFF	TGTGCCAGCAGTTTCCGGACTAGCGGCTCCTACAATGAGCAGTTCTTC
TRBV30	.	14	.	TRBJ2-3	CAWSRTSSTDTQYF	TGTGCCTGGAGTCGCACTAGTAGCACAGATACGCAGTATTTT
TRBV9	.	18	.	TRBJ2-1	CASSVDRGLTLTYNEQFF	TGTGCCAGCAGCGTAGATCGGGGATTGACATTGACCTACAATGAGCAGTTCTTC
TRBV20-1	.	11	.	TRBJ2-1	CSARRGNEQFF	TGCAGTGCTAGAAGGGGGAATGAGCAGTTCTTC
TRBV2	.	17	TRBD1	TRBJ1-3	CASSLSGTALSGNTIYF	TGTGCCAGCAGCCTCTCCGGGACAGCCCTCTCTGGAAACACCATATATTTT
TRBV11-1	.	13	TRBD2	TRBJ2-3	CASRRLAADTQYF	TGTGCCAGCAGACGACTAGCTGCCGATACGCAGTATTTT
TRBV4-1	.	17	TRBD2	TRBJ2-3	CASSQVIAGGPTDTQYF	TGCGCCAGCAGCCAGGTGATAGCGGGAGGGCCCACAGATACGCAGTATTTT
TRBV19	.	13	.	TRBJ2-7	CASSIRLDYEQYF	TGTGCCAGTAGTATTAGACTGGACTACGAGCAGTACTTC
TRBV19	.	15	TRBD1	TRBJ2-7	CASSIVGTGDYEQYF	TGTGCCAGTAGTATCGTCGGGACAGGGGACTACGAGCAGTACTTC
TRBV15	.	17	TRBD2	TRBJ2-2	CATSFPPGLANTGELFF	TGTGCCACCAGCTTCCCTCCGGGACTAGCAAACACCGGGGAGCTGTTTTTT
TRBV6-1	.	12	.	TRBJ1-2	CASRLLGHGYTF	TGTGCCAGCAGACTCCTGGGCCATGGCTACACCTTC
TRBV28	.	13	TRBD1	TRBJ2-1	CASSVQGSNEQFF	TGTGCCAGCAGTGTACAGGGGTCCAATGAGCAGTTCTTC
TRBV20-1	.	11	TRBD1	TRBJ1-1	CSASDRTKAFF	TGCAGTGCTTCGGACAGGACGAAAGCTTTCTTT
TRBV9	.	18	TRBD1	TRBJ2-1	CASSLRTGKNVAYNEQFF	TGTGCCAGCAGCCTAAGGACAGGGAAAAATGTTGCCTACAATGAGCAGTTCTTC
TRBV5-1	.	15	TRBD1	TRBJ2-1	CASSFPGQSYNEQFF	TGCGCCAGCAGCTTCCCGGGACAGAGTTACAATGAGCAGTTCTTC
TRBV27	few	12	.	TRBJ1-1	CASSFTGLRAFF	TGTGCCAGCAGTTTCACAGGGCTTAGGGCTTTCTTT
TRBV6-5	.	13	.	TRBJ2-7	CASSYRTGNEQYF	TGTGCCAGCAGTTACCGGACCGGGAACGAGCAGTACTTC
TRBV28	.	15	TRBD2	TRBJ2-7	CASSLLAGSSYEQYF	TGTGCCAGCAGTCTTCTAGCGGGAAGCTCCTACGAGCAGTACTTC
TRBV7-3	few	13	TRBD1	TRBJ1-2	CASSAGQGYGYTF	TGTGCCAGCAGCGCGGGACAGGGGTATGGCTACACCTTC